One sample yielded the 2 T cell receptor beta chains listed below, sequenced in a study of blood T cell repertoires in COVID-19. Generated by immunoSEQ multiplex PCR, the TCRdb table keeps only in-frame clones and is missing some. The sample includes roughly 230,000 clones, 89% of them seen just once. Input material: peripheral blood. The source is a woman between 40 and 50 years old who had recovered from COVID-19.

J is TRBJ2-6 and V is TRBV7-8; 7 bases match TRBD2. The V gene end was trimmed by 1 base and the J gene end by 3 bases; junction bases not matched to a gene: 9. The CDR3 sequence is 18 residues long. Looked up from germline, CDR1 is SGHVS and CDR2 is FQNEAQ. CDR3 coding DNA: TGTGCCAGCAGCTTAGGGGGAGCGGGGAGGTTTGGGGCCAACGTCCTGACTTTC. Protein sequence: CASSLGGAGRFGANVLTF.

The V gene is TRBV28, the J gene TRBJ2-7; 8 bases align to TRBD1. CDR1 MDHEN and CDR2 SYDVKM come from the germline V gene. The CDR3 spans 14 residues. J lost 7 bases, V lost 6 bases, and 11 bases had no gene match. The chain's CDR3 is CASSLGTGSEEQYV. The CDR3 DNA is TGTGCCAGCAGCCTTGGGACAGGTTCAGAGGAGCAGTACGTC.